Listed below are T cell receptor beta chains from one sample, sequenced in a study of graft-versus-host responses after intestinal transplantation. The repertoire was sequenced with immunoSEQ multiplex PCR; TCRdb's copy has only in-frame clones and lacks some. Here the sample spans around 17,000 clones, approximately 88% being singletons. The sequencing here drew on PBMCs, taken roughly 110 days after intestinal transplant. All receptors come from a human patient who received an intestinal transplant, so some T cells may come from the graft donor. The CDR3 runs from the conserved cysteine through the conserved F or W. The D gene is left open where the match is weak. Expanded clones get a size class; other rows say once, few or many, or leave the size out.

clone_size: -
cdr3_length: 11
v_call: TRBV4-2
d_call: -
j_call: TRBJ2-5
cdr3_aa: CASSQAQTQYF
cdr3_nt: TGTGCCAGCAGCCAAGCCCAGACCCAGTACTTC

clone_size: few
cdr3_length: 14
v_call: TRBV5-6
d_call: TRBD1
j_call: TRBJ2-3
cdr3_aa: CASSLGTGADTQYF
cdr3_nt: TGTGCCAGCAGCTTGGGGACAGGGGCAGATACGCAGTATTTT

clone_size: -
cdr3_length: 16
v_call: TRBV9
d_call: TRBD1
j_call: TRBJ1-6
cdr3_aa: CASSVADQGVNSPLHF
cdr3_nt: TGTGCCAGCAGCGTAGCAGATCAGGGGGTGAATTCACCCCTCCACTTT

clone_size: -
cdr3_length: 18
v_call: TRBV9
d_call: TRBD2
j_call: TRBJ2-7
cdr3_aa: CASSVRGRAIRSPYEQYF
cdr3_nt: TGTGCCAGCAGCGTAAGAGGGAGGGCCATCAGAAGTCCCTACGAGCAGTACTTC

clone_size: -
cdr3_length: 14
v_call: TRBV4-1
d_call: TRBD1
j_call: TRBJ1-4
cdr3_aa: CASSQGTGLEKLFF
cdr3_nt: TGCGCCAGCAGCCAAGGGACAGGTCTTGAAAAACTGTTTTTT

clone_size: -
cdr3_length: 15
v_call: TRBV27
d_call: -
j_call: TRBJ1-1
cdr3_aa: CASSLAGPVNTEAFF
cdr3_nt: TGTGCCAGCAGTTTAGCCGGCCCCGTGAACACTGAAGCTTTCTTT

clone_size: -
cdr3_length: 15
v_call: TRBV27
d_call: -
j_call: TRBJ2-1
cdr3_aa: CASSLGDPRYNEQFF
cdr3_nt: TGTGCCAGCAGTTTAGGGGACCCGCGCTACAATGAGCAGTTCTTC

clone_size: -
cdr3_length: 14
v_call: TRBV5-6
d_call: -
j_call: TRBJ2-1
cdr3_aa: CASSSPGLSQGQFF
cdr3_nt: TGTGCCAGCAGCTCACCGGGACTCAGCCAGGGGCAGTTCTTC

clone_size: -
cdr3_length: 17
v_call: TRBV9
d_call: TRBD1
j_call: TRBJ1-1
cdr3_aa: CASSVGTGGASNTEAFF
cdr3_nt: TGTGCCAGCAGCGTTGGGACAGGGGGCGCCTCGAACACTGAAGCTTTCTTT

clone_size: -
cdr3_length: 14
v_call: TRBV2
d_call: TRBD1
j_call: TRBJ1-2
cdr3_aa: CASRPLGGSYGYTF
cdr3_nt: TGTGCCAGCAGGCCCTTAGGGGGCAGCTATGGCTACACCTTC

clone_size: -
cdr3_length: 16
v_call: TRBV7-3
d_call: TRBD2
j_call: TRBJ2-1
cdr3_aa: CASSRLGGGSLDEQFF
cdr3_nt: TGTGCCAGCAGCCGTCTTGGTGGCGGGAGTTTGGATGAGCAGTTCTTC

clone_size: -
cdr3_length: 14
v_call: TRBV28
d_call: TRBD2
j_call: TRBJ2-7
cdr3_aa: CASLKAGGPHEQYF
cdr3_nt: TGTGCCAGTCTTAAAGCGGGAGGGCCCCACGAGCAGTACTTC

clone_size: -
cdr3_length: 15
v_call: TRBV19
d_call: -
j_call: TRBJ2-7
cdr3_aa: CASTKSGADSYEQYF
cdr3_nt: TGTGCCAGTACCAAATCTGGGGCCGATTCCTACGAGCAGTACTTC

clone_size: -
cdr3_length: 12
v_call: TRBV6-1
d_call: TRBD1
j_call: TRBJ1-1
cdr3_aa: CASKGGPTEAFF
cdr3_nt: TGTGCCAGCAAAGGGGGCCCCACTGAAGCTTTCTTT

clone_size: -
cdr3_length: 13
v_call: TRBV27
d_call: -
j_call: TRBJ2-7
cdr3_aa: CASSPYVPGEQYF
cdr3_nt: TGTGCCAGCAGTCCATATGTCCCCGGGGAGCAGTACTTC

clone_size: -
cdr3_length: 16
v_call: TRBV13
d_call: -
j_call: TRBJ1-6
cdr3_aa: CASSLAGGARGSPLHF
cdr3_nt: TGTGCCAGCAGCTTAGCCGGGGGGGCAAGAGGTTCACCCCTCCACTTT

clone_size: -
cdr3_length: 17
v_call: TRBV7-6
d_call: TRBD2
j_call: TRBJ2-3
cdr3_aa: CASSLTTGLAATDTQYF
cdr3_nt: TGTGCCAGCAGTTTGACAACTGGGCTAGCGGCCACAGATACGCAGTATTTT

clone_size: -
cdr3_length: 15
v_call: TRBV6-5
d_call: -
j_call: TRBJ1-4
cdr3_aa: CASSYSGAGNEKLFF
cdr3_nt: TGTGCCAGCAGTTACTCAGGAGCAGGGAATGAAAAACTGTTTTTT

clone_size: -
cdr3_length: 15
v_call: TRBV27
d_call: -
j_call: TRBJ1-1
cdr3_aa: CASSLGVVGNTEAFF
cdr3_nt: TGTGCCAGCAGTTTAGGGGTGGTGGGGAACACTGAAGCTTTCTTT

clone_size: -
cdr3_length: 20
v_call: TRBV21-1
d_call: -
j_call: TRBJ2-1
cdr3_aa: CASSLRDKTIGLRSYNEQFF
cdr3_nt: TGTGCCAGCAGCCTGCGGGACAAAACTATCGGGTTACGCTCCTACAATGAGCAGTTCTTC

clone_size: -
cdr3_length: 11
v_call: TRBV28
d_call: -
j_call: TRBJ1-2
cdr3_aa: CATLLNYGYTF
cdr3_nt: TGTGCCACCCTTTTAAACTATGGCTACACCTTC

clone_size: few
cdr3_length: 15
v_call: TRBV9
d_call: -
j_call: TRBJ1-5
cdr3_aa: CASSVGGVGNQPQHF
cdr3_nt: TGTGCCAGCAGCGTAGGGGGGGTGGGCAATCAGCCCCAGCATTTT

clone_size: -
cdr3_length: 15
v_call: TRBV28
d_call: TRBD1
j_call: TRBJ2-5
cdr3_aa: CASTQETGYQETQYF
cdr3_nt: TGTGCCAGCACCCAAGAGACAGGGTACCAAGAGACCCAGTACTTC

clone_size: few
cdr3_length: 16
v_call: TRBV13
d_call: TRBD1
j_call: TRBJ1-2
cdr3_aa: CASSLVLGQGVSGYTF
cdr3_nt: TGTGCCAGCAGCTTAGTGTTGGGACAGGGGGTTAGTGGCTACACCTTC

clone_size: -
cdr3_length: 13
v_call: TRBV30
d_call: -
j_call: TRBJ2-1
cdr3_aa: CASRTLWGNEQFF
cdr3_nt: TGTGCCTCCCGGACTCTCTGGGGAAATGAGCAGTTCTTC

clone_size: -
cdr3_length: 14
v_call: TRBV5-1
d_call: -
j_call: TRBJ2-5
cdr3_aa: CASSLARRGETQYF
cdr3_nt: TGCGCCAGCAGCTTGGCCCGGAGAGGGGAGACCCAGTACTTC

clone_size: -
cdr3_length: 16
v_call: TRBV5-4
d_call: TRBD2
j_call: TRBJ2-1
cdr3_aa: CASSILAGRIWNEQFF
cdr3_nt: TGTGCCAGCAGCATTCTAGCGGGACGGATTTGGAATGAGCAGTTCTTC

clone_size: -
cdr3_length: 17
v_call: TRBV5-4
d_call: TRBD2
j_call: TRBJ2-2
cdr3_aa: CASSATSGRANTGELFF
cdr3_nt: TGTGCCAGCAGCGCGACTAGCGGGAGGGCCAACACCGGGGAGCTGTTTTTT

clone_size: -
cdr3_length: 11
v_call: TRBV11-3
d_call: -
j_call: TRBJ2-1
cdr3_aa: CASSLGGEQFF
cdr3_nt: TGTGCCAGCAGCTTAGGAGGGGAGCAGTTCTTC

clone_size: -
cdr3_length: 14
v_call: TRBV10-3
d_call: TRBD1
j_call: TRBJ2-1
cdr3_aa: CAISEFRDSNEQFF
cdr3_nt: TGTGCCATCAGTGAGTTCCGGGACAGCAATGAGCAGTTCTTC

clone_size: -
cdr3_length: 13
v_call: TRBV4-2
d_call: -
j_call: TRBJ2-1
cdr3_aa: CASSQEKPREQFF
cdr3_nt: TGTGCCAGCAGCCAAGAAAAGCCCAGGGAGCAGTTCTTC

clone_size: -
cdr3_length: 15
v_call: TRBV19
d_call: TRBD2
j_call: TRBJ2-7
cdr3_aa: CASTRTSGIHYEQYF
cdr3_nt: TGTGCCAGTACTCGGACTAGCGGGATACACTACGAGCAGTACTTC

clone_size: -
cdr3_length: 16
v_call: TRBV7-2
d_call: -
j_call: TRBJ2-1
cdr3_aa: CASSLASVSSYNEQFF
cdr3_nt: TGTGCCAGCAGCTTAGCCAGCGTTTCCTCCTACAATGAGCAGTTCTTC